Listed here are 5 T cell receptor beta chains from one sample, sequenced in a study of OX40 agonist ivuxolimab in advanced cancers. Clones were sequenced by immunoSEQ multiplex PCR, and TCRdb holds only the in-frame ones, with some missing. Of 53,000 or so clones in the sample, over 65% were seen once. This sample comprised CD4+ or CD8+ T cells sorted from blood, obtained in a trial of the OX40 agonist ivuxolimab. The receptors originated from an adult with an advanced solid tumor such as melanoma, head and neck, liver or kidney cancer.

The chain has TRBV5-1 and TRBJ2-1; tentative D call: TRBD2 (6 bases). Germline lookup yields CDR1 SGHRS and CDR2 YFSETQ. The CDR3 is 14 amino acids. Trimming removed 4 bases from V and 4 bases from J, with 12 bases in between. CDR3 residues: CASSVTGGYNEQFF. As DNA, the CDR3 is TGCGCCAGCAGCGTGACCGGGGGATACAATGAGCAGTTCTTC.

V usage is TRBV5-1 and J usage is TRBJ1-4, with 7 bases lining up with TRBD1. The germline CDR1 and CDR2 sequences are SGHRS and YFSETQ. Trimming took 4 bases from V and 4 from J; bases not matched to a gene: 16. The CDR3 extends over 18 amino acids. CDR3 DNA sequence: TGCGCCAGCAGCACAACCCTTACAGGGGCCGGGGGTAATGAAAAACTGTTTTTT. It codes for CASSTTLTGAGGNEKLFF. Drawing the rest from reference TRBV5-1 and TRBJ1-4, the complete variable domain is KAGVTQTPRYLIKTRGQQVTLSCSPISGHRSVSWYQQTPGQGLQFLFEYFSETQRNKGNFPGRFSGRQFSNSRSEMNVSTLELGDSALYLCASSTTLTGAGGNEKLFFGSGTQLSVL.

This chain links TRBV20-1 with TRBJ2-5, with D unclear. V was shortened by 7 bases and J by 1 base, with 7 bases between the two germline ends. Germline loops: CDR1 DFQATT, CDR2 SNEGSKA (reference sequence). The CDR3 consists of 11 residues. CDR3 amino acids: CSELGQETQYF. For the CDR3, the DNA is TGCAGTGAGCTAGGCCAAGAGACCCAGTACTTC.

This chain connects TRBV27 to TRBJ2-3; unclear D gene. V lost 5 bases and J 2 bases, leaving 8 bases between the germline ends. Looked up from germline, CDR1 is MNHEY and CDR2 is SMNVEV (reference sequence). This CDR3 contains 13 residues. This chain's CDR3 is CASSTIYTDTQYF. CDR3 DNA: TGTGCCAGCAGTACCATATACACAGATACGCAGTATTTT.

The gene calls are TRBV5-1 and TRBJ1-5; 7 nucleotides align to TRBD1. Germline CDR1 and CDR2: SGHRS and YFSETQ. This CDR3 spans 15 amino acids. V lost 4 bases to trimming and J lost 4 bases; unmatched junction nucleotides: 8. In DNA, the CDR3 is TGCGCCAGCAGCAGATCCGGGACAGCGAATCAGCCCCAGCATTTT. Translating it yields CASSRSGTANQPQHF.